The following is a T cell receptor beta chain sequence with its context. This clonotype has just a few counts. Its antigen remains unidentified. The record has no base qualities; no much larger clone is one base away. The junction shows trimming of 6 bases on V and 0 bases on J, plus 18 bases between the germline ends. Based on the germline V gene, the CDR1 and CDR2 sequences are MNHEY and SVGAGI. The CDR3 runs 16 amino acids, cysteine and phenylalanine included. Here the CDR3 DNA is all that survives: 48 bases in frame from base 1. This sample was taken from a study of T-cell reconstitution after alpha-beta-depleted transplantation in children (dated by TCRdb to the mid-2010s). Concerning the study at large: Using TCR repertoire profiling, the study quantitatively followed how T-cell immune reconstitution unfolded in children after TCRalphabeta/CD19-depleted allogeneic hematopoietic cell transplantation.

The library was made by PCR. The sequencing machine was an Illumina HiSeq 2500. TCR library preparation used molecular barcoding, with unique molecular identifiers applied to normalize quantification of the TCRbeta repertoire. In TCRdb, the public reads were trimmed at Q25 with fastp and aligned with MiXCR, with productive beta chains retained. Every entry covers one CDR3 protein and lists the most common genes and DNA from its rows. Recorded for this sample are about 610,000 distinct CDR3 sequences; approximately 10% of them occurred a single time. Of the sample, less than 5% falls within the top ten clones.

The sample in question was PBMCs from the stem cell graft donor, obtained from the stem cell graft. The chain is made from TRBV6-5 and TRBJ2-7, and possibly TRBD1, on 6 matching bases. The sequence came from a human donor who donated a stem cell graft to a child with acute myeloid leukemia. The CDR3: CASSRNREYRSYEQYF. The nucleotides are TGTGCCAGCAGCAGGAACAGGGAATATCGCTCCTACGAGCAGTACTTC.